This entry concerns a single T cell receptor (beta chain). Its antigen remains undetermined. Base qualities are not provided; no much larger clone lies one nucleotide away. The data were obtained in a study of cytomegalovirus exposure and HLA in healthy donors (dated by TCRdb to between 2016 and 2019). For the study in its entirety: An earlier analysis of around 600 of the donors reported 250 to 300 Gb of sequence data and more than 90 million unique TCR beta sequences from about 180 million T cells. An early release that covered several hundred HLA-typed donors contained approximately 300 gigabases of sequencing data and tens of millions of unique TCR sequences. The genetic ancestry cluster associated with self-reported Caucasian donors included roughly four fifths of the roughly 400 genotyped donors. The study aimed to test whether cataloging public T cell receptors could reveal signatures of past pathogen exposure. The T cell repertoires of 666 subjects were profiled by immunosequencing and related to cytomegalovirus serostatus. Along with the approximately 700-subject first cohort, a separate validation cohort of over 90 different subjects was used. To predict cytomegalovirus infection status, the study combined high-throughput TCR immunosequencing, statistical association of individual TCRs with disease status, and machine learning. In a later analysis, previously published TCR beta repertoires from roughly 710 donors were re-analyzed and high-resolution HLA genotyping was added so that TCR occurrence patterns could be studied. Rather than using new phenotypic data, the later analysis identified candidate immune exposures from TCR beta sequences and from how often those sequences occurred across donors. An earlier analysis of roughly 580 of the donors used high-throughput TCR beta sequencing to judge whether each TCR beta V gene segment behaved as functional or pseudogenic. Donor age, sex, ethnicity and CMV serostatus were compiled together with the repertoire data. In a later genetic analysis, genome-wide SNP genotypes for about three fifths of the 666 donors were used, and that subset was treated as a discovery cohort. Every discovery cohort repertoire had been produced on one sequencing platform. HLA typing included class I and class II loci at four-digit resolution. The number of donors typed differed by locus, with roughly 620-630 for A, B, C, DRB1 and DQB1, roughly 520 for DQA1, about 610 for DPA1, and 450 to 480 for DPB1. Because of strong linkage in the cohort, five DR-DQ haplotypes were treated as single units for association and clustering. Among about 360 genotyped donors of the cohort, an average of around 240,000 unique TCR beta nucleotide sequences were sequenced per donor, roughly 18% of them non-productive. On the study overall, not on this receptor specifically: This cohort had only TCR beta chains sequenced, and the lack of alpha or paired-chain data limited which features could be detected. Because HLA typing was unavailable for some donors at each locus, only the typed subset was used in association tests. A few of the identified cytomegalovirus-associated TCR beta chains were confirmed in vitro to be specific for cytomegalovirus antigens. An association between a missense DCLRE1C variant and V-gene and J-gene trimming of TCR beta chains was found in a later genetic analysis and replicated in an independent cohort. In a later analysis, several top co-occurrence clusters were reported to appear linked to parvovirus B19, influenza, CMV and Epstein-Barr virus. Linkage disequilibrium might explain the correlated functional status among segregating V segments, but an unknown experimental factor could not be excluded. Because counts were too low, about 17 rarely observed V segments, including chromosome 9 orphons, were excluded from the earlier analysis of around 640 of the donors. At a false discovery rate of 0.05, a later analysis linked 16,000 or so TCR beta sequences to specific HLA alleles. A cluster of highly shared sequence variants was judged likely to represent a technical artifact of the sequencing pipeline. In a later analysis, most CMV-associated TCR beta chains were found to appear HLA-restricted, with HLA associations seemingly driven largely by CMV exposure. In a later analysis, HLA-associated TCR beta chains showed more clonal expansion and lower generation probabilities than non-associated chains that were equally common. Most TCR sequences were observed very rarely across donors, whereas some public TCRs were present in many individuals. Broadly in line with IMGT annotations, most TCR beta V segments showed up in productive rearrangements about 87% or about 30% of the time in an earlier analysis of several hundred of the donors. The study listed 150 to 200 TCR beta chains as associated with cytomegalovirus. Strong co-occurrence of HLA alleles, especially DR and DQ, made assigning TCR associations to individual alleles difficult. A later analysis found that TCR association rates varied across HLA loci, with DRB1 alleles showing the most associated TCRs and HLA-C alleles the fewest. A further reported finding was that TCR beta sequences accurately predicted the HLA-A and HLA-B alleles for most subjects in the first cohort. In both the original and validation cohorts, the classifier was reported to diagnose cytomegalovirus status with high specificity and sensitivity. The only immune exposure information available for the cohort was CMV serostatus. Sequencing depth was assumed to be roughly uniform across donors in the presence/absence analyses, though that assumption may not hold. It was suggested by the authors that the approach could potentially be generalized to other disease states and immunological phenotypes. According to a later genetic analysis, donors in an Asian-associated ancestry cluster had fewer N-insertions in productive TCRs than the approximately 630-donor mean.

The cohort comprised under 700 healthy bone marrow donors. At the time of sampling, all cohort members were nominally healthy, though unrecorded immune exposures were likely present. The donor was CMV seronegative and belonged to the group of 352 seronegative cohort members. Each donor provided a peripheral blood sample, and peripheral blood mononuclear cells were used for TCR beta sequencing. Genomic DNA extraction from the blood cell samples was performed with the Qiagen DNeasy Blood Extraction Kit. Library construction relied on the immunoSEQ multiplex PCR assay. For the multiplex PCR, a mixture combining 60 forward primers for TCR Vbeta segments and 13 reverse primers for TCR Jbeta segments was used. The CDR3 region of rearranged TCR beta genes was amplified from genomic DNA with a multiplex PCR assay. On the Illumina HiSeq System, the amplified TCR beta libraries were sequenced as 87-base-pair reads. From the authors' description of their analysis: Across the roughly 700 repertoires, a later analysis counted 60 million to 90 million unique TCR beta chains, around 11 million of which were shared by at least two donors. To remove PCR and sequencing errors, raw reads were error-corrected and collapsed into unique sequences using a nearest-neighbor algorithm that merged closely related sequences. To assign V, D and J gene segments, CDR3 sequences were aligned to IMGT reference sequences. For a sequence to be retained, at least a six-nucleotide match to both a V gene segment and a J gene segment was required. A rearrangement counted as productive if the CDR3 had no stop codons and remained in frame with V and J, and every other rearrangement counted as non-productive. Following IMGT convention, CDR3 was defined as the stretch from the second conserved V-encoded cysteine up to the conserved J-encoded phenylalanine. In an earlier analysis of roughly 610 of the donors, sequences lacking an unambiguous match to a single V gene segment were excluded. In an earlier analysis of about 590 of the donors, a V segment was called functional when productive rearrangements were above 56.7%, and segregating when the standard deviation between donors exceeded 5%. To diagnose cytomegalovirus status from the catalog of TCR beta chain sequences, a statistical classification framework was built. A later analysis assigned V and J genes by comparing TCR nucleotide sequences with IMGT/GENE-DB human TR gene sequences. A later analysis assigned CDR3 sequences and most-parsimonious VDJ recombination scenarios with the TCRdist pipeline. A later analysis defined each TCR beta chain by its CDR3 amino acid sequence plus V-gene family, and excluded reads lacking a unique V-gene family. A later analysis removed over 500 highly shared, low-generation-probability nucleotide sequences to deal with suspected cross-contamination and a sequencing artifact. A later analysis calculated a clonal expansion index for each public chain from normalized within-repertoire ranks of inferred template counts. In a later analysis, generation probabilities were computed using a VDJ recombination model fitted to out-of-frame rearrangements, and the results were checked against IGoR. In a later analysis, TCR-TCR, TCR-HLA and TCR-CMV co-occurrence was scored with hypergeometric tests, and a repertoire-size bias correction was applied to TCR pairs. In a later analysis, false discovery rates were estimated by permuting HLA or CMV assignments 20 times. In a later analysis, co-occurring TCRs were grouped with DBSCAN, and TCRdist sequence similarity was added when clustering was performed within HLA-allele-positive subsets. Co-occurrence clustering excluded repertoires with fewer than 30,000 or more than 120,000 public chains, plus five with anomalous nucleotide sharing. Here the immuneACCESS table is served through TCRdb, limited to in-frame sequences with V and J called. Missing clones are a known gap in these copies; in checked studies unresolved V genes cover under half, and the rest lacks a known reason. V and J calls and clone size are copied from that table; D and trimming were computed from the DNA. The sample has under 90,000 clones on record, 75% of them singletons. The ten largest clonotypes hold around 2% of the sample.

Sequencing used PBMCs. This TCR was sampled from a man aged 35-49 years in good health and CMV-seronegative.

The nucleotide sequence reads TGTGCCAGCAGTGAGAACAGGGGAACAATGAACACTGAAGCTTTCTTT. Its product reads: CASSENRGTMNTEAFF. Recombination connected TRBV2 to TRBJ1-1; a stretch of 7 junction bases matches TRBD1. The CDR3 numbers 16 residues from cysteine through phenylalanine. Only the CDR3 portion is preserved as DNA: 48 bases, with reading frame beginning at the first base. From V the trimming removes 3 bases and from J it removes 0 bases, while the gene matches leave 7 bases of the junction unaccounted for. The germline V gene yields SNHLY for CDR1 and FYNNEI for CDR2.